Listed below are T cell receptor beta chains from one sample, sequenced in a study of blood T cell repertoires in COVID-19. Profiling relied on immunoSEQ multiplex PCR, and the TCRdb table lists in-frame clones only, not all of them. The sample lists 100,000 to 120,000 clones; around 74% were seen once. Sequencing was done on a sample of peripheral blood. The receptor source for this set is a woman aged 60 to 75 with acute or convalescent COVID-19. CDR3s include the opening cysteine and the closing phenylalanine or tryptophan. D genes are given only for firm matches. The size entry is marked missing in some rows and otherwise reads once, few, many or a size class.

j_gene: TRBJ2-7
abundance: -
d_gene: -
v_gene: TRBV21-1
CDR3nt: TGTGCCAGCAGCGCGACGGGACAGCCTAGAGGGGTCCCTTCCTACGAGCAGTACTTC
CDR3aa: CASSATGQPRGVPSYEQYF

j_gene: TRBJ1-2
abundance: once
d_gene: -
v_gene: TRBV2
CDR3nt: TGTGCCAGCAGTGAAGCGCTGAAGGGGTTCGGTGGCTACACCTTC
CDR3aa: CASSEALKGFGGYTF

j_gene: TRBJ1-4
abundance: -
d_gene: TRBD1
v_gene: TRBV6-6
CDR3nt: TGTGCCAGCAGGCCCCAGACAGGGACTAATGAAAAACTGTTTTTT
CDR3aa: CASRPQTGTNEKLFF

j_gene: TRBJ2-5
abundance: -
d_gene: TRBD1
v_gene: TRBV3-1/TRBV3-2
CDR3nt: TGTGCAGCAGCGCGGGACAGGGGTGAGACCCAGTACTTC
CDR3aa: CAAARDRGETQYF

j_gene: TRBJ2-7
abundance: -
d_gene: TRBD1
v_gene: TRBV7-9
CDR3nt: TGTGCCAGCAATGGACAGGGATACGAGCAGTACTTC
CDR3aa: CASNGQGYEQYF

j_gene: TRBJ2-1
abundance: -
d_gene: TRBD2
v_gene: TRBV14
CDR3nt: TGTGCCAGCAGCCCCCCCCCGGGAGGCTATGAGCAGTTCTTC
CDR3aa: CASSPPPGGYEQFF

j_gene: TRBJ2-7
abundance: -
d_gene: -
v_gene: TRBV7-2
CDR3nt: TGTGCCAGCAGCTTATCGAGACATCCCTACGAGCAGTACTTC
CDR3aa: CASSLSRHPYEQYF

j_gene: TRBJ2-5
abundance: -
d_gene: -
v_gene: TRBV23-1
CDR3nt: TGCGCCAGCAGTCAGATCTGGACCCTCGAGGGAACCCAGTACTTC
CDR3aa: CASSQIWTLEGTQYF

j_gene: TRBJ1-1
abundance: few
d_gene: -
v_gene: TRBV3-1/TRBV3-2
CDR3nt: TGTGCCAGCAGGACGGGGGGTGGAAACACTGAAGCTTTCTTT
CDR3aa: CASRTGGGNTEAFF

j_gene: TRBJ1-2
abundance: -
d_gene: -
v_gene: TRBV6-1
CDR3nt: TGTGCCAGCAGTGAAGAACAGCAGACCTATGGCTACACCTTC
CDR3aa: CASSEEQQTYGYTF

j_gene: TRBJ1-1
abundance: once
d_gene: -
v_gene: TRBV10-3
CDR3nt: TGTGCCATCAGTGAGAGTTCGGGGAACACTGAAGCTTTCTTT
CDR3aa: CAISESSGNTEAFF

j_gene: TRBJ1-1
abundance: -
d_gene: -
v_gene: TRBV27
CDR3nt: TGTGCCAGCAGTTTATCCCGCGGGGGCACGTGGAACACTGAAGCTTTCTTT
CDR3aa: CASSLSRGGTWNTEAFF

j_gene: TRBJ2-6
abundance: -
d_gene: -
v_gene: TRBV5-1
CDR3nt: TGCGCCAGCAGCACTGGGACTTATCAACAGTTCGTCTCTGGGGCCAACGTCCTGACTTTC
CDR3aa: CASSTGTYQQFVSGANVLTF

j_gene: TRBJ2-2
abundance: -
d_gene: -
v_gene: TRBV28
CDR3nt: TGTGCCAGCAGGACCATCGGGGGGCGGTCCACCGGGGAGCTGTTTTTT
CDR3aa: CASRTIGGRSTGELFF

j_gene: TRBJ2-2
abundance: -
d_gene: -
v_gene: TRBV4-3
CDR3nt: TGCGCCAGCAGCCAAGATCTGACACGAGCGGTGAACACCGGGGAGCTGTTTTTT
CDR3aa: CASSQDLTRAVNTGELFF

j_gene: TRBJ1-2
abundance: -
d_gene: -
v_gene: TRBV6-6
CDR3nt: TGTGCCAGCATCCAAGGACTCGATAATGGCTACACCTTC
CDR3aa: CASIQGLDNGYTF

j_gene: TRBJ1-1
abundance: -
d_gene: -
v_gene: TRBV9
CDR3nt: TGTGCCAGCAGCGCCCACCCAGGTCCGAACGCTGAAGCTTTCTTT
CDR3aa: CASSAHPGPNAEAFF